The rows below give T cell receptor beta chains drawn from one sample of a study of T cells in narcolepsy. Profiled with immunoSEQ multiplex PCR; TCRdb holds only in-frame clones, not every one. The table has some 30,000 clones, roughly 86% seen once. Source material: CD45RA- memory CD4+ T cells from PBMCs. These receptors all stem from a human donor with narcolepsy. Each CDR3 is given with its conserved first and last residue. The D gene is left open where the match is weak. Some rows have no size entry. The others give once, few or many, or a class for an expanded clone.

v_call: TRBV18; d_call: .; j_call: TRBJ1-3; clone_size: few; cdr3_aa: CASSPQNSGNTIYF; cdr3_nt: TGTGCCAGCTCACCACAAAACTCTGGAAACACCATATATTTT
v_call: TRBV15; d_call: TRBD1; j_call: TRBJ1-2; clone_size: .; cdr3_aa: CATSEGQGYYGYTF; cdr3_nt: TGTGCCACCAGCGAGGGACAGGGTTACTATGGCTACACCTTC
v_call: TRBV5-1; d_call: .; j_call: TRBJ2-3; clone_size: .; cdr3_aa: CASSLLGLGTDTQYF; cdr3_nt: TGCGCCAGCAGCTTGTTAGGGCTCGGGACAGATACGCAGTATTTT
v_call: TRBV7-2; d_call: .; j_call: TRBJ1-3; clone_size: .; cdr3_aa: CASSLGLAYSGNTIYF; cdr3_nt: TGTGCCAGCAGCTTAGGTCTCGCATACTCTGGAAACACCATATATTTT
v_call: TRBV10-3; d_call: .; j_call: TRBJ2-5; clone_size: once; cdr3_aa: CAISNSGGAKTQYF; cdr3_nt: TGTGCCATCAGTAACTCTGGCGGGGCGAAGACCCAGTACTTC
v_call: TRBV28; d_call: .; j_call: TRBJ1-4; clone_size: .; cdr3_aa: CASSPTQKVSGGRHEKLFF; cdr3_nt: TGTGCCAGCAGTCCAACGCAGAAAGTTTCCGGGGGGCGCCATGAAAAACTGTTTTTT
v_call: TRBV27; d_call: TRBD1; j_call: TRBJ1-1; clone_size: .; cdr3_aa: CASSSDRGTEAFF; cdr3_nt: TGTGCCAGCAGTTCGGACAGGGGCACTGAAGCTTTCTTT
v_call: TRBV7-9; d_call: TRBD1; j_call: TRBJ1-1; clone_size: .; cdr3_aa: CASSYGTGQTFF; cdr3_nt: TGTGCCAGCAGCTATGGGACAGGGCAAACTTTCTTT
v_call: TRBV29-1; d_call: .; j_call: TRBJ1-3; clone_size: .; cdr3_aa: CSVVGQVGSTIYF; cdr3_nt: TGCAGCGTGGTCGGGCAGGTCGGTAGCACCATATATTTT
v_call: TRBV4-1; d_call: .; j_call: TRBJ1-1; clone_size: .; cdr3_aa: CASSLKSGNLNTEAFF; cdr3_nt: TGCGCCAGCAGCCTAAAATCGGGGAATTTGAACACTGAAGCTTTCTTT
v_call: TRBV28; d_call: TRBD1; j_call: TRBJ1-5; clone_size: .; cdr3_aa: CASSPRSGQGLYSNQPQHF; cdr3_nt: TGTGCCAGCAGTCCACGCTCCGGACAGGGCCTATATAGCAATCAGCCCCAGCATTTT
v_call: TRBV6-1; d_call: .; j_call: TRBJ1-3; clone_size: once; cdr3_aa: CASSEGGNTIYF; cdr3_nt: TGTGCCAGCAGTGAGGGGGGAAACACCATATATTTT
v_call: TRBV19; d_call: .; j_call: TRBJ2-5; clone_size: .; cdr3_aa: CASSIRGSEKTQYF; cdr3_nt: TGTGCCAGTAGTATCCGGGGCAGCGAAAAGACCCAGTACTTC
v_call: TRBV19; d_call: .; j_call: TRBJ1-5; clone_size: .; cdr3_aa: CASSMLSSNQPQHF; cdr3_nt: TGTGCCAGTAGTATGCTAAGTTCCAATCAGCCCCAGCATTTT
v_call: TRBV10-2; d_call: .; j_call: TRBJ1-1; clone_size: once; cdr3_aa: CASNIGGTSEAFF; cdr3_nt: TGCGCCAGCAACATAGGGGGGACCTCTGAAGCTTTCTTT
v_call: TRBV18; d_call: TRBD2; j_call: TRBJ2-3; clone_size: .; cdr3_aa: CASSPGTSGGDTQYF; cdr3_nt: TGTGCCAGCTCACCAGGGACTAGCGGAGGAGATACGCAGTATTTT
v_call: TRBV6-6; d_call: .; j_call: TRBJ1-1; clone_size: .; cdr3_aa: CASSFQQGKNTEAFF; cdr3_nt: TGTGCCAGCAGTTTTCAACAGGGAAAGAACACTGAAGCTTTCTTT
v_call: TRBV5-1; d_call: TRBD2; j_call: TRBJ2-3; clone_size: .; cdr3_aa: CASSSTSGLPTDTQYF; cdr3_nt: TGCGCCAGCAGCTCCACTAGCGGGCTCCCCACAGATACGCAGTATTTT
v_call: TRBV5-4; d_call: TRBD2; j_call: TRBJ2-1; clone_size: .; cdr3_aa: CASSKSGGTYNEQFF; cdr3_nt: TGTGCCAGCAGCAAAAGCGGGGGAACCTACAATGAGCAGTTCTTC
v_call: TRBV15; d_call: .; j_call: TRBJ1-5; clone_size: .; cdr3_aa: CATSREGYQPQHF; cdr3_nt: TGTGCCACCAGCAGGGAGGGTTATCAGCCCCAGCATTTT
v_call: TRBV7-8; d_call: .; j_call: TRBJ1-2; clone_size: .; cdr3_aa: CASSFGSPPSSNYGYTF; cdr3_nt: TGTGCCAGCAGCTTCGGCAGTCCCCCCTCCTCTAACTATGGCTACACCTTC
v_call: TRBV6-1; d_call: .; j_call: TRBJ1-1; clone_size: .; cdr3_aa: CASSTRTVYEAFF; cdr3_nt: TGTGCCAGCAGTACGAGGACAGTTTATGAAGCTTTCTTT
v_call: TRBV15; d_call: .; j_call: TRBJ1-5; clone_size: .; cdr3_aa: CATSRDVSQPQHF; cdr3_nt: TGTGCCACCAGCAGAGATGTATCTCAGCCCCAGCATTTT
v_call: TRBV2; d_call: .; j_call: TRBJ1-1; clone_size: .; cdr3_aa: CASSERGLGYTEAFF; cdr3_nt: TGTGCCAGCAGTGAACGGGGTTTGGGGTACACTGAAGCTTTCTTT
v_call: TRBV5-1; d_call: .; j_call: TRBJ2-3; clone_size: .; cdr3_aa: CASFLGGGNTDTQYF; cdr3_nt: TGCGCCAGCTTCCTTGGAGGGGGGAACACAGATACGCAGTATTTT
v_call: TRBV7-9; d_call: TRBD1; j_call: TRBJ1-2; clone_size: .; cdr3_aa: CASSRDSYYGYTF; cdr3_nt: TGTGCCAGCAGCCGGGACAGTTACTATGGCTACACCTTC
v_call: TRBV11-2; d_call: TRBD1; j_call: TRBJ1-1; clone_size: .; cdr3_aa: CASSLRQGVTEAFF; cdr3_nt: TGTGCCAGCAGCCTACGACAGGGAGTTACTGAAGCTTTCTTT
v_call: TRBV6-6; d_call: .; j_call: TRBJ1-2; clone_size: .; cdr3_aa: CASSYSGYGYTF; cdr3_nt: TGTGCCAGCAGTTACTCGGGGTATGGCTACACCTTC
v_call: TRBV11-2; d_call: .; j_call: TRBJ2-1; clone_size: .; cdr3_aa: CASSFAKGPQYPQFF; cdr3_nt: TGTGCCAGCAGCTTCGCGAAGGGGCCTCAATATCCGCAGTTCTTC
v_call: TRBV2; d_call: TRBD1; j_call: TRBJ2-2; clone_size: .; cdr3_aa: CARTGSDRSGELFF; cdr3_nt: TGTGCCAGGACAGGGAGCGACCGATCCGGGGAGCTGTTTTTT
v_call: TRBV28; d_call: .; j_call: TRBJ1-2; clone_size: .; cdr3_aa: CASSLRLYGYTF; cdr3_nt: TGTGCCAGCAGTTTAAGACTCTATGGCTACACCTTC
v_call: TRBV7-2; d_call: TRBD1; j_call: TRBJ2-3; clone_size: .; cdr3_aa: CASSRGTGGMNTQYF; cdr3_nt: TGTGCCAGCAGCCGGGGGACAGGGGGCATGAATACGCAGTATTTT
v_call: TRBV2; d_call: TRBD1; j_call: TRBJ2-7; clone_size: .; cdr3_aa: CATQAGQGSGQYF; cdr3_nt: TGTGCCACCCAGGCGGGACAGGGTTCGGGGCAGTACTTC
v_call: TRBV9; d_call: .; j_call: TRBJ1-2; clone_size: .; cdr3_aa: CASSVDINYGYTF; cdr3_nt: TGTGCCAGCAGCGTAGATATCAACTATGGCTACACCTTC
v_call: TRBV7-6; d_call: .; j_call: TRBJ2-2; clone_size: once; cdr3_aa: CASSLVGSGDTGELFF; cdr3_nt: TGTGCCAGCAGCTTAGTCGGGTCGGGGGACACCGGGGAGCTGTTTTTT
v_call: TRBV5-1; d_call: .; j_call: TRBJ2-1; clone_size: .; cdr3_aa: CASSLLSSGDNEQFF; cdr3_nt: TGCGCCAGCAGCTTGCTTTCCTCCGGGGACAATGAGCAGTTCTTC
v_call: TRBV2; d_call: .; j_call: TRBJ2-1; clone_size: .; cdr3_aa: CATTTQPSYNEQFF; cdr3_nt: TGTGCCACAACTACACAGCCCTCCTACAATGAGCAGTTCTTC
v_call: TRBV10-2; d_call: .; j_call: TRBJ2-1; clone_size: .; cdr3_aa: CASSRGSYNEQFF; cdr3_nt: TGCGCCAGCAGTCGGGGTAGCTACAATGAGCAGTTCTTC
v_call: TRBV5-1; d_call: .; j_call: TRBJ1-1; clone_size: .; cdr3_aa: CASSLGQGKTEAFF; cdr3_nt: TGCGCCAGCAGCTTGGGCCAGGGCAAGACTGAAGCTTTCTTT
v_call: TRBV7-8; d_call: TRBD1; j_call: TRBJ1-6; clone_size: .; cdr3_aa: CASSLMDRGSPLHF; cdr3_nt: TGTGCCAGCAGCTTAATGGACAGGGGTTCACCCCTCCACTTT
v_call: TRBV6-6; d_call: .; j_call: TRBJ1-6; clone_size: few; cdr3_aa: CASSQGGSNSPLHF; cdr3_nt: TGTGCCAGCAGCCAAGGTGGGTCCAATTCACCCCTCCACTTT
v_call: TRBV6-1; d_call: TRBD1; j_call: TRBJ2-1; clone_size: once; cdr3_aa: CASRTDRSTYNEQFF; cdr3_nt: TGTGCCAGCAGAACGGACAGGTCAACCTACAATGAGCAGTTCTTC
v_call: TRBV5-4; d_call: .; j_call: TRBJ2-7; clone_size: .; cdr3_aa: CASSPKNRDEQYF; cdr3_nt: TGTGCCAGCAGCCCAAAGAACAGGGACGAGCAGTACTTC
v_call: TRBV25-1; d_call: .; j_call: TRBJ1-6; clone_size: .; cdr3_aa: CASSSHGTHGIGSPLHF; cdr3_nt: TGTGCCAGCAGTTCACACGGGACTCATGGGATTGGGTCACCCCTCCACTTT
v_call: TRBV2; d_call: .; j_call: TRBJ2-5; clone_size: .; cdr3_aa: CASSEGGTGGETQYF; cdr3_nt: TGTGCCAGCAGTGAAGGCGGGACCGGAGGGGAGACCCAGTACTTC
v_call: TRBV5-5; d_call: TRBD1; j_call: TRBJ1-3; clone_size: .; cdr3_aa: CASSPGTGGPITGNTIYF; cdr3_nt: TGTGCCAGCAGCCCGGGGACAGGGGGCCCTATCACTGGAAACACCATATATTTT
v_call: TRBV2; d_call: .; j_call: TRBJ1-2; clone_size: few; cdr3_aa: CASSEAAQFGPARNNYGYTF; cdr3_nt: TGTGCCAGCAGTGAAGCAGCACAGTTCGGGCCAGCAAGGAATAACTATGGCTACACCTTC
v_call: TRBV5-6; d_call: .; j_call: TRBJ1-1; clone_size: .; cdr3_aa: CASSRIQGLNTEAFF; cdr3_nt: TGTGCCAGCAGCCGTATACAGGGTCTGAACACTGAAGCTTTCTTT
v_call: TRBV5-1; d_call: .; j_call: TRBJ2-3; clone_size: .; cdr3_aa: CASSPEGTDTQYF; cdr3_nt: TGCGCCAGCAGCCCGGAAGGCACAGATACGCAGTATTTT
v_call: TRBV21-1; d_call: .; j_call: TRBJ1-6; clone_size: .; cdr3_aa: CASSKGRDRGSMSSYNSPLHF; cdr3_nt: TGTGCCAGCAGCAAAGGTCGGGACAGGGGCTCCATGAGCTCCTATAATTCACCCCTCCACTTT
v_call: TRBV5-1; d_call: .; j_call: TRBJ2-1; clone_size: .; cdr3_aa: CASTLNPGGSDEQFF; cdr3_nt: TGCGCCAGCACGCTAAACCCCGGGGGCAGTGATGAGCAGTTCTTC
v_call: TRBV6-6; d_call: .; j_call: TRBJ2-1; clone_size: .; cdr3_aa: CASSWMSEQFF; cdr3_nt: TGTGCCAGCAGTTGGATGAGTGAGCAGTTCTTC
v_call: TRBV5-4; d_call: TRBD2; j_call: TRBJ2-5; clone_size: .; cdr3_aa: CASSLLAGQETQYF; cdr3_nt: TGTGCCAGCAGCCTACTAGCGGGGCAAGAGACCCAGTACTTC
v_call: TRBV2; d_call: TRBD1; j_call: TRBJ1-5; clone_size: .; cdr3_aa: CASCAQGAEQPQHF; cdr3_nt: TGTGCCAGCTGTGCACAGGGGGCCGAGCAGCCCCAGCATTTT
v_call: TRBV5-6; d_call: .; j_call: TRBJ1-1; clone_size: .; cdr3_aa: CASSPPQQGVTEAFF; cdr3_nt: TGTGCCAGCAGCCCCCCGCAACAGGGAGTCACTGAAGCTTTCTTT
v_call: TRBV2; d_call: .; j_call: TRBJ1-1; clone_size: .; cdr3_aa: CASSPQLNTEAFF; cdr3_nt: TGTGCCAGCAGTCCACAGCTGAACACTGAAGCTTTCTTT
v_call: TRBV9; d_call: .; j_call: TRBJ1-4; clone_size: few; cdr3_aa: CASSDTGTSTEKLFF; cdr3_nt: TGTGCCAGCAGTGACACCGGGACATCGACCGAAAAACTGTTTTTT